These T cell receptor beta chains were read from a single sample in a study of blood T cells in healthy people across ages. MiXCR, applied by TCRdb to the 5' RACE reads, yields one record per CDR3 protein. This sample has approximately 880,000 distinct CDR3 sequences, with 40% to 60% found just once. Sample: blood. The receptors derive from a man aged 25-40 years in good health. The CDR3 runs from the conserved cysteine through the conserved F or W. D genes are given only for firm matches. A clone size is listed for some rows: how often the clone was seen (once, few, many), or a class if it is expanded.

abundance,d_gene,v_gene,j_gene,CDR3nt,CDR3aa
few,NA,TRBV5-7,TRBJ1-4,TGTGCCAGTCCTTGCTCGCTCCTGGGACTTGGGAATGAAAAACTGTTTTTT,CASPCSLLGLGNEKLFF
NA,NA,TRBV5-1,TRBJ1-1,TGCGCCAGCAGCTTGAGGACGGGGGTCACAGCGGGAGCTTTCTTT,CASSLRTGVTAGAFF
NA,NA,TRBV29-1,TRBJ2-7,TGCAGCGTTGAAGTGGGAGTGGGCTACGAGCAGTACTTC,CSVEVGVGYEQYF
NA,NA,TRBV4-3,TRBJ2-3,TGCGCCAGCAGCCAAGAAGGGGGGGCCGGGCGGGCAGATACGCAGTATTTT,CASSQEGGAGRADTQYF
many,NA,TRBV7-2,TRBJ2-3,TGTGCCAGCAGCTTAGGCACCTTTGGCACAGATACGCAGTATTTT,CASSLGTFGTDTQYF
NA,NA,TRBV29-1,TRBJ2-1,TGCAGCGTTGTTGGGCCCGGCGCCGGCTCCTACAATGAGCAGTTCTTC,CSVVGPGAGSYNEQFF
few,TRBD1,TRBV5-1,TRBJ1-2,TGCGCCAGCAGCCCTTGGACAGGATCTAACTATGGCTACACCTTC,CASSPWTGSNYGYTF
few,NA,TRBV6-5,TRBJ1-5,TGTGCCAGCAGTCGGGACTGGAGCAATCAGCCCCAGCATTTT,CASSRDWSNQPQHF
NA,NA,TRBV20-1,TRBJ2-1,TGCAGTCCGCGGGGGCCAAGCTCCTACAATGAGCAGTTCTTC,CSPRGPSSYNEQFF
NA,NA,TRBV20-1,TRBJ1-2,TGCAGTGCTCCCAAACGGACACCTCTCTATGGCTACACCTTC,CSAPKRTPLYGYTF
NA,NA,TRBV2,TRBJ1-6,TGTGCCAGCAGTGACGGCCGTGGCACCTATAATTCACCCCTCCACTTT,CASSDGRGTYNSPLHF
NA,TRBD2,TRBV7-3,TRBJ2-2,TGTGCCAGCAGCTTAATTTATGCTAGCGGGGGGGATAACACCGGGGAGCTGTTTTTT,CASSLIYASGGDNTGELFF
few,NA,TRBV15,TRBJ2-3,TGTGCCACCAGCGGATCAGGGGCCTATACGCAGTATTTT,CATSGSGAYTQYF
few,TRBD2,TRBV20-1,TRBJ2-1,TGCAGTGCTATAACTAGCGGGGGAGTCAATGAGCAGTTCTTC,CSAITSGGVNEQFF
NA,NA,TRBV28,TRBJ2-7,TGTGCCAGCACCTCAACGGGCTCCTACGAGCAGTACTTC,CASTSTGSYEQYF
NA,NA,TRBV12-3/TRBV12-4,TRBJ1-1,TGTGTCAGCAGTTTCGGACAGCTCAGATCCGGTGCTTTCTTT,CVSSFGQLRSGAFF
once,NA,TRBV6-6,TRBJ2-7,TGTGCCAGCAGTCCCCGGCAGGGGATGGCCTACGAGCAGTACTTC,CASSPRQGMAYEQYF
few,TRBD2,TRBV4-2,TRBJ2-3,TGTGCCAGCACTCGACTAGCGGGGGAACTAAATACGCAGTATTTT,CASTRLAGELNTQYF
NA,NA,TRBV20-1,TRBJ2-7,TGCAGTGCGGTCGCTCAGGGGGGAGACGAGCAGTACTTC,CSAVAQGGDEQYF
few,TRBD2,TRBV5-1,TRBJ2-5,TGCGCCAGCAGCTTGGGCCCTAGCGGGGAGGAGACCCAGTACTTC,CASSLGPSGEETQYF
NA,TRBD1,TRBV7-2,TRBJ2-5,TGTGCCAGCAGCCCACGAAACAGGGGACAAGAGACCCAGTACTTC,CASSPRNRGQETQYF
NA,TRBD1,TRBV11-2,TRBJ2-7,TGTGCCAGCAGCCCCTCGGGACAGGGATTGGACCAGTACTTC,CASSPSGQGLDQYF
once,NA,TRBV4-2,TRBJ1-3,TGTGCCAGCAGCCAAGAGTGGGCGAGCTCTGGAAACACCATATATTTT,CASSQEWASSGNTIYF
NA,TRBD2,TRBV29-1,TRBJ2-1,TGCAGCGCAGGACTAGCGGTATATTTCGAGTTCTTC,CSAGLAVYFEFF
NA,NA,TRBV6-2/TRBV6-3,TRBJ1-5,TGTGCCAGCAGTTACTTTGCGACAGATAGCAATCAGCCCCAGCATTTT,CASSYFATDSNQPQHF
NA,NA,TRBV10-3,TRBJ2-7,TGTGCCATCAGTCCTAGGAACGAGCAGTACTTC,CAISPRNEQYF
once,TRBD1,TRBV20-1,TRBJ1-2,TGCAGTGCTGGCCAGACAGGGGGCCATGGCTACACCTTC,CSAGQTGGHGYTF
NA,TRBD2,TRBV29-1,TRBJ2-1,TGCAGCGTTGAAGAAGGCGGACTAGCGGGGCGAAGCCTCTACAATGAGCAGTTCTTC,CSVEEGGLAGRSLYNEQFF
NA,NA,TRBV28,TRBJ1-2,TGTGCCAGCCGACCCGCGGCGAGTGGCTACACCTTC,CASRPAASGYTF
NA,NA,TRBV12-3/TRBV12-4,TRBJ1-3,TGTGCCAGCAGCACGCTAACAAGGCAGTCCTTCTCTGGAAACACCATATATTTT,CASSTLTRQSFSGNTIYF
NA,TRBD2,TRBV9,TRBJ2-4,TGTGCCAGCAGCGTAGCGGGGGGGCAAGACGAGCAGCACTTC,CASSVAGGQDEQHF
NA,TRBD1,TRBV4-2,TRBJ2-3,TGTGCCAGCAGCCAGGAAGGGACAGAACCAGATACGCAGTATTTT,CASSQEGTEPDTQYF
few,NA,TRBV29-1,TRBJ1-2,TGCAGCGTTGTGGTAGGGCCGTGTGGCTACACCTTC,CSVVVGPCGYTF
NA,TRBD2,TRBV27,TRBJ2-5,TGTGCCAGCAGTCCCGACCTCGGGACTAGCGGAGAGACCCAGTACTTC,CASSPDLGTSGETQYF
NA,NA,TRBV6-1,TRBJ2-7,TGTGCCAGCAGTGAACAGCCGGCCTACGAGCAGTACTTC,CASSEQPAYEQYF
NA,TRBD1,TRBV20-1,TRBJ2-7,TGCAGTGCTAGAGGGGACAGGGGTCGGGAGCAGTACTTC,CSARGDRGREQYF
NA,TRBD1,TRBV6-2/TRBV6-3,TRBJ1-1,TGTGCCAGCAGTCCCACCAAGGACAGGACGAACACTGAAGCTTTCTTT,CASSPTKDRTNTEAFF
NA,NA,TRBV5-1,TRBJ2-7,TGCGCCAGCAGCTTGGAAGGCCCGCCGAACTCCTACGAGCAGTACTTC,CASSLEGPPNSYEQYF
NA,NA,TRBV7-2,TRBJ2-1,TGTGCCAGCAGCTCTCCCCCCTCCTACAATGAGCAGTTCTTC,CASSSPPSYNEQFF
NA,NA,TRBV11-2,TRBJ2-3,TGTGCCAGCAGTCCCGGGGTGCGATCAAGGGATACGCAGTATTTT,CASSPGVRSRDTQYF
NA,TRBD1,TRBV6-2/TRBV6-3,TRBJ2-7,TGTGCCAGCAGTACAGGGGGCAGGGCATCCCCCTACGAGCAGTACTTC,CASSTGGRASPYEQYF
NA,NA,TRBV27,TRBJ2-5,TGTGCCAGCAGCCCCCGGGACTACCAAGAGACCCAGTACTTC,CASSPRDYQETQYF
few,NA,TRBV24-1,TRBJ2-1,TGTGCCACGCAGGGGAGAGAGCAGTTCTTC,CATQGREQFF